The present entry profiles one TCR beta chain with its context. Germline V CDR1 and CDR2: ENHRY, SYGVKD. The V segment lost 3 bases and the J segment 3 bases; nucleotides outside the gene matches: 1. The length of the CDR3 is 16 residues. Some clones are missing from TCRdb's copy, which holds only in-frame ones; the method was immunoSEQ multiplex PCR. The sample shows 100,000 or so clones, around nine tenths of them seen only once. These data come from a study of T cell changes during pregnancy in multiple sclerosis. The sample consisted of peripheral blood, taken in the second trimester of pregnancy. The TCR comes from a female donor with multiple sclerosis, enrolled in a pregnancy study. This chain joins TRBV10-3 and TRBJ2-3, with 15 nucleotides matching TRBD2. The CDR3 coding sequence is TGTGCCATCAGTGAAGGGACTAGCGGGGGGACAGATACGCAGTATTTT. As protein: CAISEGTSGGTDTQYF.